This T cell receptor beta chain appears in the sequencing data of a study of cytomegalovirus exposure and HLA in healthy donors. The study, taken as a whole, reports: In a later analysis, an Asian-associated ancestry cluster reportedly showed fewer N-insertions than the roughly 730-donor mean.

The study sampled nominally healthy donors, though unrecorded immune exposures were likely. With 60 Vbeta and 13 Jbeta primers, the PCR was carried out. The data were produced by immunoSEQ multiplex PCR, yet TCRdb's version contains in-frame clones alone and is incomplete. The sample yields about 180,000 clones, over 70% seen once. Germline V gives CDR1 SGHTA, CDR2 FQGTGA. The ends lost 2 bases at V and 8 bases at J; junction bases unmatched: 7. The CDR3 extends over 16 amino acids. Comment on this clone: Its target is not known.

Sequenced: PBMCs. This chain connects TRBV7-3 to TRBJ1-6; 9 positions match TRBD1. The TCR sequence derives from a male donor in good health and CMV-seronegative. The CDR3 spells CASSLDGTGTYSPLHF. CDR3 DNA: TGTGCCAGCAGCTTAGATGGGACAGGGACTTATTCACCCCTCCACTTT.